These 16 T cell receptor beta chains were all obtained from the same sample, sequenced in a study of tumour-infiltrating T cells in Burkitt lymphoma. Assay used: immunoSEQ multiplex PCR; TCRdb lists only in-frame clones, some missing. Of approximately 15,000 clones listed, around 30% were seen once; the top ten hold more than 5.5%. The sequencing sample was made of tumor tissue. Receptor source: a human donor with diffuse large B-cell lymphoma.

The chain has TRBV5-1 and TRBJ2-1, with TRBD2 matching 10 bases. With V trimmed by 3 bases and J by 4 bases, 7 bases remained unmatched. The germline V gene encodes CDR1 SGHRS and CDR2 YFSETQ. CDR3 length equals 16 residues. CDR3 loop: CASSWPSSGGYNEQFF. The CDR3 bases are TGCGCCAGCAGCTGGCCCTCTAGCGGGGGTTACAATGAGCAGTTCTTC.

This clone was observed a handful of times. The chain recombines TRBV7-9 with TRBJ2-7; no firm D call. Trimming shortened V by 5 bases and J by 2 bases, and 16 bases separated the two germline ends. The CDR3 spans 15 residues. Germline-derived CDR1 and CDR2 are SEHNR and FQNEAQ (reference sequence). CDR3 in DNA: TGTGCCAGCAGCCCGTCCTCATCGTACGCCTACGAGCAGTACTTC. Translating gives CASSPSSSYAYEQYF.

This clone is judged medium-sized (0.01 to 0.1%). This chain joins TRBV9 and TRBJ2-1; D may be TRBD2 (5 bases). Germline-derived CDR1 and CDR2 are SGDLS and YYNGEE. With 0 bases removed from V and 2 bases from J, the gap between germline ends came to 9 bases. This CDR3 has 15 residues. In nucleotides, the CDR3 is TGTGCCAGCAGCGTAGAGGGAGTTACCTACAATGAGCAGTTCTTC. It specifies CASSVEGVTYNEQFF.

This clone was seen a few times. CDR3 DNA sequence: TGTGCCTGGAGTGCCGGGACAGGAAACACCATATATTTT. This encodes CAWSAGTGNTIYF. This chain links TRBV30 with TRBJ1-3, with D possibly being TRBD1 (6 bases). The CDR3 is 13 amino acids. Looked up from germline, CDR1 is GTSNPN and CDR2 is SVGIG (reference sequence). Trimming took off 1 base at V and 4 bases at J, with 8 bases between the two ends. The variable domain in full, with the rest retrieved from reference TRBV30 and TRBJ1-3, is SQTIHQWPATLVQPVGSPLSLECTVEGTSNPNLYWYRQAAGRGLQLLFYSVGIGQISSEVPQNLSASRPQDRQFILSSKKLLLSDSGFYLCAWSAGTGNTIYFGEGSWLTVV.

The table lists this clone with a few counts. The V call is TRBV27, the J call TRBJ2-2, with a possible D match to TRBD2 (6 bases). Trimming shortened V by 4 bases and J by 3 bases, and 15 bases separated the two germline ends. The CDR3 extends over 16 amino acids. Germline CDR1 and CDR2: MNHEY and SMNVEV (reference sequence). The CDR3 is CASSSRGGFDTGELFF. CDR3 coding DNA: TGTGCCAGCAGTTCGCGGGGTGGGTTTGACACCGGGGAGCTGTTTTTT.

The chain employs TRBV5-1 and TRBJ2-2; no reliable D call. The V end lost 0 bases, the J end lost 4 bases, and 7 bases lay between the germline ends. Per germline, CDR1 SGHRS and CDR2 YFSETQ. This CDR3 contains 14 residues. This CDR3 is CASSLEGFTGELFF. DNA of the CDR3: TGCGCCAGCAGCTTGGAGGGATTCACCGGGGAGCTGTTTTTT.

The chain recombines TRBV27 with TRBJ2-7; D remains unclear. Per germline, CDR1 MNHEY and CDR2 SMNVEV (reference sequence). The CDR3 covers 13 residues. Between the trimmed V and J ends, which lost 3 bases and 5 bases, there was a span of 11 bases. The CDR3 DNA reads as TGTGCCAGCAGTTTGAACGGTCGCCACGAGCAGTACTTC. Residues: CASSLNGRHEQYF.

The J gene is TRBJ1-1, the V gene TRBV19; D gene uncertain. Germline loops: CDR1 LNHDA, CDR2 SQIVND (reference sequence). This CDR3 comprises 14 residues. Trimming took off 5 bases at V and 1 base at J, with 11 bases between the two ends. In nucleotides, the CDR3 is TGTGCCAGTAGTCCCCGAAGTCCGAACACTGAAGCTTTCTTT. Its translation: CASSPRSPNTEAFF. The variable domain in full, completed from reference TRBV19 and TRBJ1-1, reads DGGITQSPKYLFRKEGQNVTLSCEQNLNHDAMYWYRQDPGQGLRLIYYSQIVNDFQKGDIAEGYSVSREKKESFPLTVTSAQKNPTAFYLCASSPRSPNTEAFFGQGTRLTVV.

This chain joins TRBV5-8 and TRBJ1-5, with unresolved D. CDR3 length: 15 amino acids. Per germline, CDR1 SGHTS and CDR2 YDEGEE. V was shortened by 6 bases and J by 4 bases, with 17 bases between the two germline ends. In nucleotides, the CDR3 is TGTGCCAGCACCAATGGAAGGGATAGTAATCAGCCCCAGCATTTT. Translation gives CASTNGRDSNQPQHF.

This clone was seen a handful of times. This chain links TRBV6-5 with TRBJ2-5; TRBD1 might be the D (6 bases). Looked up from germline, CDR1 is MNHEY and CDR2 is SVGAGI. This CDR3 has 12 residues. The V and J ends lost 6 bases and 6 bases respectively, with 11 bases between them. CDR3 loop: CASRQGSKTQYF. The CDR3 DNA follows: TGTGCCAGCAGACAGGGTTCGAAGACCCAGTACTTC.

The J gene is TRBJ2-1, the V gene TRBV9; 11 positions agree with TRBD2. The CDR3 length is 15 residues. V shed 4 bases and J 4 bases; nucleotides not matched to a gene: 4. From germline, CDR1 is SGDLS and CDR2 YYNGEE. The CDR3 DNA is TGTGCCAGCAGCTTGGGACTAGCGGAGTACAATGAGCAGTTCTTC. Its protein product is CASSLGLAEYNEQFF.

This clone is termed medium-sized. The chain is built from TRBV9 and TRBJ1-5; D may be TRBD1 (6 bases). Trimming left V 3 bases short and J 2 bases short, with 12 bases between. CDR3 length: 15 residues. CDR1 SGDLS and CDR2 YYNGEE come from the germline V gene. The CDR3 protein is CASSEGGVGNQPQHF. Written as DNA, the CDR3 is TGTGCCAGCAGCGAGGGGGGGGTTGGCAATCAGCCCCAGCATTTT.

The J gene is TRBJ1-2, the V gene TRBV29-1; D possibly corresponds to TRBD1 (6 bases). Germline CDR1 reads SQVTM; CDR2 reads ANQGSEA. This CDR3 has 13 residues. V was trimmed by 1 base and J by 5 bases, leaving 11 bases between them. The CDR3 coding sequence is TGCAGCGTTGAAGTCGGGACATCGTATGGCTACACCTTC. Amino acids: CSVEVGTSYGYTF.

This sequence joins TRBV19 and TRBJ2-7, with D tentatively TRBD1 (8 bases). The CDR3 loop spans 16 amino acids. V lost 7 bases and J lost 2, with 21 bases in between. From germline, CDR1 is LNHDA and CDR2 SQIVND (reference sequence). The CDR3 reads CASTPGGGGTTYEQYF. The CDR3 DNA follows: TGTGCCAGTACCCCAGGGGGCGGGGGTACTACCTACGAGCAGTACTTC.

In its sample, this clone ranks as medium-sized. This sequence joins TRBV9 and TRBJ2-3; D is ambiguous. The CDR3 totals 15 residues. CDR1 is SGDLS and CDR2 is YYNGEE in the germline V gene. Trimming removed 0 bases from V and 6 bases from J, with 14 bases in between. The CDR3 DNA reads TGTGCCAGCAGCGTAGAAGGGTATAGCAGGGATACGCAGTATTTT. Translating it yields CASSVEGYSRDTQYF.

This clone occurred a few times. The rearrangement joins TRBV7-9 to TRBJ2-7, with 7 nucleotides matching TRBD1. The CDR3 runs 14 residues. After removal of 5 bases from V and 3 bases from J, the junction contained 7 bases not matched to a gene. Looked up from germline, CDR1 is SEHNR and CDR2 is FQNEAQ (reference sequence). DNA for the CDR3: TGTGCCAGCAGCCATCGGGACAGAAGCTACGAGCAGTACTTC. It codes for CASSHRDRSYEQYF.